This T cell receptor beta chain is from a study of regulatory T cells in long-lasting Graves disease. Arm-PCR of CDR3 regions and iRepertoire HTBI primers were the basis on which TCR beta libraries were built. TCRdb recomputed calls from the multiplex PCR reads with MiXCR, one row per CDR3 protein. The sample has a few hundred thousand distinct CDR3 sequences, 18% seen once; the top ten hold 22%. Time point here: newly diagnosed GD, antithyroid drugs for less than 3 months. After RNA was extracted from PBMCs, the TCR library was made from it. The CDR3 sequence is 13 residues long. Trimming took off 1 base at V and 7 bases at J, with 11 bases between the two ends. The V gene's germline CDR1 is KGHSH and CDR2 LQKENI. This clonotype was detected many times.

The chain recombines TRBV18 with TRBJ2-7, with D unclear. This specimen consisted of peripheral blood mononuclear cells (PBMCs), obtained at new diagnosis, from a patient treated with antithyroid drugs. The sequence derives from a female donor with Graves disease. CDR3 bases: TGTGCCAGCTCACCACGTTCACTGGGTGAGCAGTACTTC. Residues: CASSPRSLGEQYF.